This TCR beta chain appears in the sequencing data of a study of cytomegalovirus exposure and HLA in healthy donors. The PCR had 60 Vbeta and 13 Jbeta primers. Here immunoSEQ multiplex PCR was the method, and the copy in TCRdb shows in-frame clones only, minus some. The table has around 100,000 clones, about 70% seen once. The CDR3 is 14 residues long. Germline V lookup: CDR1 MNHNS, CDR2 SASEGT. The V and J ends lost 6 bases and 4 bases respectively, with 15 bases between them. The chain carries TRBV6-1 and TRBJ1-2; D is possibly TRBD1 (5 bases). This TCR was recovered from a man aged 50-59 years in good health and CMV-seropositive. The sequenced sample was PBMCs. The CDR3 coding sequence is TGTGCCAGCAGGAAAGACAGACTTCTCTATGGCTACACCTTC. This gives the protein CASRKDRLLYGYTF.